Below, 22 T cell receptor beta chains from the same sample are listed, as sequenced in a study of cytomegalovirus exposure and HLA in healthy donors. The PCR was carried out with 60 Vbeta primers and 13 Jbeta primers. Here immunoSEQ multiplex PCR was the method, and the copy in TCRdb shows in-frame clones only, minus some. The sample lists fewer than 200,000 clones; 60% to 85% were seen once. Material for sequencing was PBMCs. These receptors were obtained from a male donor in good health and CMV-seropositive.

J is TRBJ1-2 and V is TRBV19; TRBD1 agrees at 7 bases. The J segment lost 2 bases and the V segment lost 3 bases, leaving 3 bases of the junction unmatched. The CDR3 consists of 14 residues. Per the germline V gene, CDR1 is LNHDA and CDR2 is SQIVND (reference sequence). CDR3 DNA: TGTGCCAGTAGTATTAGGGGGCAGAACTATGGCTACACCTTC. Translated, it gives CASSIRGQNYGYTF.

This chain connects TRBV18 to TRBJ1-3; D may be TRBD1 (5 bases). V was trimmed by 1 base and J by 0 bases, leaving 19 bases between them. The CDR3 sequence is 19 residues long. CDR1 and CDR2 (germline): KGHSH, LQKENI. The CDR3 coding sequence is TGTGCCAGCTCACCACTGGTAGGGGTGGGGCTCCGCTCTGGAAACACCATATATTTT. Its protein is CASSPLVGVGLRSGNTIYF.

The rearrangement links TRBV30 to TRBJ1-1, with D uncertain. The CDR3 covers 10 residues. Germline V CDR1 and CDR2: GTSNPN, SVGIG (reference sequence). The V end was cut by 6 bases, the J end by 3 bases, with 5 bases between. CDR3 in DNA: TGTGCCTGTCGGGACACTGAAGCTTTCTTT. It encodes CACRDTEAFF.

The gene calls are TRBV2 and TRBJ2-1, with 9 bases that match TRBD2. V lost 4 bases and J lost 7; bases outside the gene matches: 8. Per germline, CDR1 SNHLY and CDR2 FYNNEI. The CDR3 is made up of 15 amino acids. The CDR3: CASSGTASGANEQFF. The CDR3 DNA is TGTGCCAGCAGTGGGACGGCTAGCGGGGCGAATGAGCAGTTCTTC.

The chain joins TRBV19 to TRBJ2-2; maybe TRBD1 (6 bases). This CDR3 is 16 amino acids long. Germline loops: CDR1 LNHDA, CDR2 SQIVND (reference sequence). With 5 bases removed from V and 1 base from J, the gap between germline ends came to 14 bases. CDR3 bases: TGTGCCAGTAGTCGAATAGGGGGTAGGAACACCGGGGAGCTGTTTTTT. Translating it yields CASSRIGGRNTGELFF.

The rearrangement uses TRBV6-5 and TRBJ1-1; 7 nucleotides agree with TRBD1. Germline CDR1 and CDR2: MNHEY and SVGAGI. CDR3 length: 14 residues. After removal of 5 bases from V and 5 bases from J, the junction contained 8 bases not matched to a gene. The CDR3 DNA reads TGTGCCAGCAGTGAAATAAGGGGGCAGACTGAAGCTTTCTTT. Amino acid sequence: CASSEIRGQTEAFF.

The chain links TRBV11-2 to TRBJ2-7; TRBD1 agrees at 7 bases. CDR3 length equals 14 residues. The V gene end was trimmed by 1 base and the J gene end by 2 bases; junction bases not matched to a gene: 2. The germline V gene encodes CDR1 SGHAT and CDR2 FQNNGV. CDR3 in DNA: TGTGCCAGCAGCTTAGGACAGGGTCCCTACGAGCAGTACTTC. Translating gives CASSLGQGPYEQYF.

The chain carries TRBV7-3 and TRBJ2-1; 8 nucleotides line up with TRBD1. The V segment lost 5 bases and the J segment 4 bases; nucleotides outside the gene matches: 10. Germline V lookup: CDR1 SGHTA, CDR2 FQGTGA. The length of the CDR3 is 16 residues. The CDR3 region has the DNA TGTGCCAGCAGCCCGCCGGGGACAGGAGCTTACAATGAGCAGTTCTTC. Translation: CASSPPGTGAYNEQFF.

The genes are TRBV19 and TRBJ1-5; D not resolved. V lost 6 bases and J lost 2, with 14 bases in between. The CDR3 totals 15 residues. Germline V gives CDR1 LNHDA, CDR2 SQIVND (reference sequence). The CDR3 bases are TGTGCCAGTAGCTTAAACGGGGATGGCAATCAGCCCCAGCATTTT. Translating it yields CASSLNGDGNQPQHF. Variable domain in full (rest from reference TRBV19 and TRBJ1-5): DGGITQSPKYLFRKEGQNVTLSCEQNLNHDAMYWYRQDPGQGLRLIYYSQIVNDFQKGDIAEGYSVSREKKESFPLTVTSAQKNPTAFYLCASSLNGDGNQPQHFGDGTRLSIL.

The genes are TRBV5-1 and TRBJ1-4; 9 positions agree with TRBD1. The CDR3 is made up of 15 amino acids. The V gene's germline CDR1 is SGHRS and CDR2 YFSETQ. V was clipped by 0 bases and J by 8 bases; unmatched bases: 5. The CDR3 protein is CASSLAGTGKEKLFF. CDR3 DNA: TGCGCCAGCAGCTTGGCCGGGACAGGGAAGGAAAAACTGTTTTTT.

This rearrangement joins TRBV27 to TRBJ2-7, with D hard to call. Trimming pared 4 bases from V and 1 base from J, leaving 17 bases between. Germline values: CDR1 MNHEY, CDR2 SMNVEV (reference sequence). CDR3 length equals 16 residues. The CDR3 DNA is TGTGCCAGCAGTTCCCGTCCCTCAGGTGGATCCTACGAGCAGTACTTC. Protein sequence: CASSSRPSGGSYEQYF.

The gene calls are TRBV18 and TRBJ1-1; the D is unclear. CDR1 is KGHSH and CDR2 is LQKENI in the germline V gene. V was cut by 1 base and J by 2 bases, with 8 bases left in between. The CDR3 sequence is 14 residues long. CDR3 in amino acids: CASSPRATNTEAFF. The CDR3 DNA is TGTGCCAGCTCACCACGTGCCACTAACACTGAAGCTTTCTTT.

This clone was picked up a small number of times. The chain has TRBV4-1 and TRBJ2-1; 7 nucleotides line up with TRBD1. The CDR3 consists of 14 residues. V lost 8 bases to trimming and J lost 8 bases; unmatched junction nucleotides: 12. Germline values: CDR1 MGHRA, CDR2 YSYEKL. CDR3 residues: CASAHGAGGDEQFF. DNA for the CDR3: TGCGCCAGCGCTCATGGGGCAGGGGGAGATGAGCAGTTCTTC.

This sequence joins TRBV6-1 and TRBJ2-5, with 8 bases aligning to TRBD1. The CDR3 is 14 amino acids. Germline V CDR1 and CDR2: MNHNS, SASEGT. J lost 3 bases, V lost 6 bases, and 6 bases had no gene match. The CDR3 region has the DNA TGTGCCAGCAGACTCGACAGGGGAGAAGAGACCCAGTACTTC. Its protein product is CASRLDRGEETQYF.

This clone occurred a few times. The V call is TRBV20-1, the J call TRBJ1-1, with D unclear. Germline V gene lookup returns CDR1 DFQATT and CDR2 SNEGSKA (reference sequence). The V end was cut by 3 bases, the J end by 1 base, with 3 bases between. This CDR3 has 11 amino acids. Here the CDR3 reads CSASRNTEAFF. The CDR3 DNA sequence: TGCAGTGCTAGCAGGAACACTGAAGCTTTCTTT.

The chain employs TRBV7-6 and TRBJ2-2; 9 bases agree with TRBD2. This CDR3 region has 18 residues. Trimming removed 0 bases from V and 7 bases from J; junction bases left unmatched: 12. CDR1 is SGHVS, CDR2 FNYEAQ, per germline. CDR3 DNA sequence: TGTGCCAGCAGCTTAGCGATAGACACTAGCGGGTCCCTCGGGGAGCTGTTTTTT. Translated, it gives CASSLAIDTSGSLGELFF.

J is TRBJ1-2 and V is TRBV19, with a weak D call TRBD1 (5 bases). The CDR3 has 12 amino acids. Trimming pared 6 bases from V and 8 bases from J, leaving 13 bases between. CDR1 and CDR2 (germline): LNHDA, SQIVND (reference sequence). Here the CDR3 reads CASRGDSRGYTF. DNA of the CDR3: TGTGCCAGTAGGGGGGACTCTAGGGGCTACACCTTC.

In DNA form, the CDR3 reads TGTGCCAGCAGTGAACAGAGGGGGTACTATGGCTACACCTTC. It encodes CASSEQRGYYGYTF. This chain links TRBV6-1 with TRBJ1-2, with D perhaps matching TRBD1 (6 bases). Per the germline V gene, CDR1 is MNHNS and CDR2 is SASEGT. V shed 2 bases and J shed 3 bases, with 10 bases lying between them. This CDR3 contains 14 residues.

The chain employs TRBV5-6 and TRBJ2-5; tentatively, D is TRBD1 (6 bases). The J call may be mistaken, given a closer DNA end match to TRBJ2-7. The CDR3 totals 15 residues. From germline, CDR1 is SGHDT and CDR2 YYEEEE. The CDR3 is CASSLTGSGTYEQYF. In DNA form, the CDR3 reads TGTGCCAGCAGCTTGACGGGTTCAGGGACATACGAGCAGTACTTC.

The rearrangement uses TRBV2 and TRBJ1-5; D is unresolved. Germline V gene sequence: CDR1 SNHLY, CDR2 FYNNEI. CDR3 length: 15 residues. V was shortened by 3 bases and J by 3 bases, with 12 bases between the two germline ends. In nucleotides, the CDR3 is TGTGCCAGCAGTGATCACGGGAGTACCAATCAGCCCCAGCATTTT. This translates into CASSDHGSTNQPQHF.

The chain recombines TRBV30 with TRBJ2-3, with D perhaps matching TRBD2 (5 bases). Trimming stripped 1 base from V and 4 bases from J, with 12 bases between. Per the germline V gene, CDR1 is GTSNPN and CDR2 is SVGIG (reference sequence). CDR3 length: 14 amino acids. The CDR3 sequence is CAWSDRTPPDTQYF. The CDR3 nucleotides read TGTGCCTGGAGTGATCGGACTCCCCCAGATACGCAGTATTTT.

CDR3 loop: CASSAQGARATQYF. CDR3 sequence (DNA): TGTGCCAGCAGCGCCCAGGGGGCCCGGGCGACCCAGTACTTC. V and J are TRBV6-1 and TRBJ2-5, with 8 nucleotides matching TRBD1. The CDR3 length is 14 residues. CDR1 is MNHNS and CDR2 is SASEGT in the germline V gene. Germline trimming cut 6 bases from V and 7 bases from J; bases unmatched to any gene: 10.